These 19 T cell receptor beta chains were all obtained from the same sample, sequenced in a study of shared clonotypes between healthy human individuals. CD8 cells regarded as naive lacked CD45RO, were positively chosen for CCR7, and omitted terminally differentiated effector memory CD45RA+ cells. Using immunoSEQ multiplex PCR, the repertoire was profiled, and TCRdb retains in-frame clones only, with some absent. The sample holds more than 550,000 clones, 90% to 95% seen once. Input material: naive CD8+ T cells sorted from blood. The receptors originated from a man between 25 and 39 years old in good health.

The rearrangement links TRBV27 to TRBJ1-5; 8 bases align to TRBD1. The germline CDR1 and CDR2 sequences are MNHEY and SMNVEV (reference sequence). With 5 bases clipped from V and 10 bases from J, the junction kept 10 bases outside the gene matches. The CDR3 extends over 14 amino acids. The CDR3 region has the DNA TGTGCCAGCAGTGTTGACAGGGGATCACACCCCCAGCATTTT. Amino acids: CASSVDRGSHPQHF.

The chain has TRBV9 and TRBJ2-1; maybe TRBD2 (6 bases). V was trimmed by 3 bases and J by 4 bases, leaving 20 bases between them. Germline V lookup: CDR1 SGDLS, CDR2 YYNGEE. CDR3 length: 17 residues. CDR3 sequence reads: CASSAHAASVNYNEQFF. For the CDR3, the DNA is TGTGCCAGCAGCGCTCATGCGGCTAGCGTGAATTACAATGAGCAGTTCTTC.

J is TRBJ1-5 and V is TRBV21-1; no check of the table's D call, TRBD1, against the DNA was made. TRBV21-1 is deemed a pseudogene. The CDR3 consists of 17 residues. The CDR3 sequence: CASSKERDRVSNQPQHF. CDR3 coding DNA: TGTGCCAGCAGCAAAGAGCGGGACAGGGTCAGCAATCAGCCCCAGCATTTT.

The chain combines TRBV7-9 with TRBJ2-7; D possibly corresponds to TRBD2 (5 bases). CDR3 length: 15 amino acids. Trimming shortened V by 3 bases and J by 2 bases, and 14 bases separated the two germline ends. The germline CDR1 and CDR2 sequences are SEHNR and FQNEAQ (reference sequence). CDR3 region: CASSFTSGAPYEQYF. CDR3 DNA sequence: TGTGCCAGCAGCTTTACAAGCGGAGCTCCCTACGAGCAGTACTTC.

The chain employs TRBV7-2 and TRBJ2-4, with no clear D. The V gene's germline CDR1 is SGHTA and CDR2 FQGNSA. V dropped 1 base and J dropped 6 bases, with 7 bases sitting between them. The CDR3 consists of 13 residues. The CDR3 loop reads CASSLEGPNIQYF. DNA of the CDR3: TGTGCCAGCAGCTTAGAGGGCCCAAACATTCAGTACTTC.

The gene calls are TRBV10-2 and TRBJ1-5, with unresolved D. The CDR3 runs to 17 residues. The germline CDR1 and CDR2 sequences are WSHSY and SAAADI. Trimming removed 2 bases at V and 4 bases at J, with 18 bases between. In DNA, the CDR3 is TGCGCCAGCAGTGAGGGTCAGGAGATAGTAGGGAATCAGCCCCAGCATTTT. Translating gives CASSEGQEIVGNQPQHF.

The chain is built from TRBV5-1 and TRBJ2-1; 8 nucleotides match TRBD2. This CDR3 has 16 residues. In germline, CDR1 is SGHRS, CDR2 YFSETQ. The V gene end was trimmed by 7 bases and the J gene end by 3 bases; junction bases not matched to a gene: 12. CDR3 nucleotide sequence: TGCGCCAGCCGCATCACGGGAGGGCCTGACTACAATGAGCAGTTCTTC. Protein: CASRITGGPDYNEQFF.

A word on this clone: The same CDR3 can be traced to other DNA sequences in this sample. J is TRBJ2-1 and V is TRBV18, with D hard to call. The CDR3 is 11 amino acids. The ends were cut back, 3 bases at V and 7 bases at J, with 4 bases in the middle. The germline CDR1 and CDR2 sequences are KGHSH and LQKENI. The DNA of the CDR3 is TGTGCCAGCTCACCCGGGAATGAGCAGTTCTTC. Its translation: CASSPGNEQFF.

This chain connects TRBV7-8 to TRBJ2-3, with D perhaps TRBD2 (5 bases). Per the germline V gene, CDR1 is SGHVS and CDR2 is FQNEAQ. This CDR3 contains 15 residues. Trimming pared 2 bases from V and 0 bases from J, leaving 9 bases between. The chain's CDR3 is CASSLIGGSTDTQYF. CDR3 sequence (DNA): TGTGCCAGCAGCTTAATTGGCGGGAGCACAGATACGCAGTATTTT.

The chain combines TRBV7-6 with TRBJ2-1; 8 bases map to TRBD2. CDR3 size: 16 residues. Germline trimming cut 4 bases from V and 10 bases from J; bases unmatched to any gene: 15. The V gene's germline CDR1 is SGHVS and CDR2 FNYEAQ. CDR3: CASSSPREAGVWEQFF. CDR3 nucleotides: TGTGCCAGCAGCTCACCTCGGGAAGCGGGAGTGTGGGAGCAGTTCTTC.

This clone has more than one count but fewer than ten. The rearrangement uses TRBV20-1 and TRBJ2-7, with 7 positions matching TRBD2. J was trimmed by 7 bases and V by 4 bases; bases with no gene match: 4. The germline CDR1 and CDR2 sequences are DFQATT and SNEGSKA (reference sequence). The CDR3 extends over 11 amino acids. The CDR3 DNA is TGCAGTGCTATGGGAGGGAGGGAGCAGTACTTC. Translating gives CSAMGGREQYF.

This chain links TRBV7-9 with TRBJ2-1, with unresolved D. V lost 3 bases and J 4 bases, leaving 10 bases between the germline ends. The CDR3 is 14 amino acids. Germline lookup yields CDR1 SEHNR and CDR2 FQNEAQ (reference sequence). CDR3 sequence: CASSLVGPYNEQFF. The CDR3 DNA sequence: TGTGCCAGCAGCTTGGTCGGGCCTTACAATGAGCAGTTCTTC.

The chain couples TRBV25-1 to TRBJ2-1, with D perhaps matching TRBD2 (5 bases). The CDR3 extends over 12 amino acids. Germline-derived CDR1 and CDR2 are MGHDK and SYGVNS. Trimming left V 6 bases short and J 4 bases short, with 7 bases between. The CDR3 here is CASSREYNEQFF. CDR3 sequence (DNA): TGTGCCAGCAGCCGGGAATACAATGAGCAGTTCTTC.

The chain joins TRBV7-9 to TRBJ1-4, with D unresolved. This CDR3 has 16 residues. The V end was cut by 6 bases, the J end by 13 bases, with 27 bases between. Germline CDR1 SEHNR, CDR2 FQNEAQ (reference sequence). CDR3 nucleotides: TGTGCCAGCAGTCCCACCCGAACAGACTATGGTTTTATACTGTTTTTT. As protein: CASSPTRTDYGFILFF.

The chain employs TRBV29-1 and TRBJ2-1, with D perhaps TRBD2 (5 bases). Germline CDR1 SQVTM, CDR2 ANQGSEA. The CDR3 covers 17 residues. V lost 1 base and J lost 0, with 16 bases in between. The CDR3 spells CSVEGPLAESSYNEQFF. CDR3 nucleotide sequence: TGCAGCGTTGAAGGTCCCCTAGCTGAGAGCTCCTACAATGAGCAGTTCTTC.

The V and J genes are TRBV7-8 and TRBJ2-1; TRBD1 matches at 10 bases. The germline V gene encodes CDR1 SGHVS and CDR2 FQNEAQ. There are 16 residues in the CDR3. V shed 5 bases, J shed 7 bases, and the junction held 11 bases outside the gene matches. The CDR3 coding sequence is TGTGCCAGCAGCACCAAAGGGACAGGGGTTCCAAATGAGCAGTTCTTC. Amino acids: CASSTKGTGVPNEQFF.

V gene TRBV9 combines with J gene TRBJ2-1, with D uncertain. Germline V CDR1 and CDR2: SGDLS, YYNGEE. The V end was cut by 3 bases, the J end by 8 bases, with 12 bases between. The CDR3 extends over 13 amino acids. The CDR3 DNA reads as TGTGCCAGCAGCGACCCCCTGGGGTATGAGCAGTTCTTC. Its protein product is CASSDPLGYEQFF.

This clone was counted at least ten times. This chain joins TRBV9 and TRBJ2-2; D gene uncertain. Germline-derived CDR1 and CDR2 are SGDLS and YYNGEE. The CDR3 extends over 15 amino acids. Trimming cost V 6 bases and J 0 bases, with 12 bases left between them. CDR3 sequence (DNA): TGTGCCAGCAATGGGGTTGACACGAACACCGGGGAGCTGTTTTTT. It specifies CASNGVDTNTGELFF.

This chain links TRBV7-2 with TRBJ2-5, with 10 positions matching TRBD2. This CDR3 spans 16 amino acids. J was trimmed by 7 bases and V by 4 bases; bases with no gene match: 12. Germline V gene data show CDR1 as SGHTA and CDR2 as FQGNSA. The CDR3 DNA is TGTGCCAGCAGCTCTTGGACTAGCGGATACCAGGGGACCCAGTACTTC. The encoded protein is CASSSWTSGYQGTQYF.